The entry that follows covers one TCR beta chain sequence. The sample belongs to a study of blood T cell repertoires in COVID-19. About the study: The cDNA or gDNA used as material had been derived from T cells, B-cell-depleted T cells, or PBMCs.

Trimming removed 6 bases at V and 4 bases at J, with 12 bases between. The CDR3 has 13 amino acids. Looked up from germline, CDR1 is MRHNA and CDR2 is SNTAGT. Under the authors' procedure: Amplification of reference gene primers was used by the study to estimate nucleated cell counts. Only in-frame clones appear in the TCRdb table, and some are missing; sequencing was by immunoSEQ multiplex PCR. V and J calls and clone size are given by that table; D and trimming were obtained from the DNA. This table has 120,000 to 150,000 clones, over 80% appearing once. Material for sequencing was peripheral blood. The chain combines TRBV6-4 with TRBJ1-2; TRBD1 is a possible D gene (6 bases). The TCR sequence derives from a woman aged 40-49 years with active or convalescent COVID-19. DNA of the CDR3: TGTGCCAGCAGCTTCAGGGGATCCTATGGCTACACCTTC. Its protein product is CASSFRGSYGYTF.